This TCR beta chain is drawn from a study of blood T cell repertoires in COVID-19. Original processing methods: Researchers report that nucleated cell counts were estimated from reference gene primer amplification. TCRdb keeps only in-frame clones here, not all; method: immunoSEQ multiplex PCR. The D gene and trimming were derived from the DNA, and the V and J assignments and clone size from that table. The table has tens of thousands of clones, roughly 90% seen once. V was cut by 5 bases and J by 2 bases, with 12 bases left in between. The CDR3 length is 14 residues. CDR1 is MRHNA and CDR2 is SNTAGT in the germline V gene.

The receptor's source is a human donor with active COVID-19. The donor label of this sample is uncertain. The sample taken for sequencing was peripheral blood. The chain employs TRBV6-4 and TRBJ1-2, with a possible D match to TRBD1 (5 bases). The CDR3 is CASSPGGANYGYTF. The CDR3 DNA follows: TGTGCCAGCAGTCCCGGGGGAGCGAACTATGGCTACACCTTC.